What follows are 3 T cell receptor beta chains derived from one specimen sequenced in a study of blood T cell repertoires in COVID-19. TCRdb's copy holds only in-frame clones and misses some; the assay was immunoSEQ multiplex PCR. The sample contains some 250,000 clones, approximately 91% of which appear only once. Source material: PBMCs or T cells enriched from blood (not recorded which). The origin of the receptors is a woman aged 40-49 years with acute COVID-19.

The V and J genes are TRBV3-1 (or the pseudogene TRBV3-2) and TRBJ1-2; no clear D. The germline V and J ends were trimmed by 0 bases and 4 bases, with 6 bases remaining between them. The CDR3 is 13 residues long. Germline V gene lookup returns CDR1 LGHDT and CDR2 YNNKEL (reference sequence). The CDR3, as DNA: TGTGCCAGCAGCCAAGAACAGCTCTATGGCTACACCTTC. This gives the protein CASSQEQLYGYTF.

V gene TRBV28 combines with J gene TRBJ2-3; perhaps TRBD2 as D (5 bases). The CDR3 runs to 14 residues. V dropped 3 bases and J dropped 4 bases, with 11 bases sitting between them. Germline V CDR1 and CDR2: MDHEN, SYDVKM. CDR3 residues: CASSFSGSADTQYF. As DNA, the CDR3 is TGTGCCAGCAGTTTTTCGGGGAGTGCAGATACGCAGTATTTT.

This chain links TRBV9 with TRBJ2-5; 8 nucleotides match TRBD1. V shed 0 bases, J shed 1 base, and the junction held 8 bases outside the gene matches. Germline loops: CDR1 SGDLS, CDR2 YYNGEE. The CDR3 length is 17 residues. The CDR3 region is CASSVGGLGTGQETQYF. The CDR3 DNA reads TGTGCCAGCAGCGTAGGGGGACTTGGGACAGGCCAAGAGACCCAGTACTTC.